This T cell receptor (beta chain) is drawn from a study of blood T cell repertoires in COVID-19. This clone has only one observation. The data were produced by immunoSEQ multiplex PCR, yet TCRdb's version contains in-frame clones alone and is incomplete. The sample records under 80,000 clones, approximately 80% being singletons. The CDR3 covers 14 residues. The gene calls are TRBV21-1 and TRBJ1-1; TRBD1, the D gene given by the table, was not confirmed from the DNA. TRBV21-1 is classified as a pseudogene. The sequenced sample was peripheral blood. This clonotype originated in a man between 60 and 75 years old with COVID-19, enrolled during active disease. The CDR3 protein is CARGAGGFGTEAFF. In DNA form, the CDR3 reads TGTGCCAGGGGGGCAGGGGGGTTCGGAACTGAAGCTTTCTTT.